The next 21 T cell receptor beta chains were all read from a single sample in a study of T cell responses to AZD1222 COVID-19 vaccine. TCRdb keeps only in-frame clones here, not all; method: immunoSEQ multiplex PCR. This sample yields roughly 140,000 clones, of which 88% are seen a single time; approximately 2.3% belongs to the top ten. The sequencing used peripheral blood, collected on day 0 of AZD1222 vaccination. All receptors derive from an adult in good health.

The CDR3 here is CAIVNTPHNEKLFF. The CDR3 nucleotides are TGTGCCATCGTTAATACCCCCCACAATGAAAAACTGTTTTTT. V and J are TRBV6-5 and TRBJ1-4; no definite D call. This CDR3 has 14 residues. V dropped 10 bases and J dropped 5 bases, with 17 bases sitting between them. Germline V gene data show CDR1 as MNHEY and CDR2 as SVGAGI.

The chain is built from TRBV6-4 and TRBJ2-3, with 7 bases fitting TRBD2. The CDR3 covers 15 residues. V shed 2 bases, J shed 1 base, and the junction held 3 bases outside the gene matches. Germline values: CDR1 MRHNA, CDR2 SNTAGT. In DNA, the CDR3 is TGTGCCAGCAGTGACGCGGGAGAGGGCACAGATACGCAGTATTTT. It codes for CASSDAGEGTDTQYF.

V gene TRBV5-8 combines with J gene TRBJ1-1; D gene uncertain. Trimming cost V 2 bases and J 1 base, with 12 bases left between them. The germline V gene has CDR1 SGHTS and CDR2 YDEGEE. The CDR3 sequence is 15 residues long. The CDR3 region has the DNA TGTGCCAGCAGCTTACTGGGGAGGGAGAACACTGAAGCTTTCTTT. It encodes CASSLLGRENTEAFF.

This chain links TRBV30 with TRBJ1-2; D possibly corresponds to TRBD1 (6 bases). Per germline, CDR1 GTSNPN and CDR2 SVGIG (reference sequence). The V end was cut by 4 bases, the J end by 4 bases, with 13 bases between. This CDR3 comprises 13 residues. CDR3 loop: CAWTGQFLYGYTF. The CDR3 DNA follows: TGTGCCTGGACCGGACAGTTCCTCTATGGCTACACCTTC.

This chain links TRBV5-1 with TRBJ1-4; maybe TRBD1 (6 bases). Trimming shortened V by 6 bases and J by 2 bases, and 23 bases separated the two germline ends. This CDR3 has 18 residues. CDR1 SGHRS and CDR2 YFSETQ come from the germline V gene. CDR3 sequence: CASTVTSENRVTNEKLFF. The CDR3 bases are TGCGCCAGCACTGTCACTAGCGAAAACAGGGTCACTAATGAAAAACTGTTTTTT.

This chain joins TRBV6-2 or TRBV6-3 and TRBJ2-1; TRBD1 or TRBD2 may be the D gene (6 bases each). CDR1 MNHEY and CDR2 SVGEGT come from the germline V gene. Trimming pared 0 bases from V and 4 bases from J, leaving 22 bases between. The length of the CDR3 is 19 residues. In DNA, the CDR3 is TGTGCCAGCAGTTACTCACAGGGAGGAGGGGTAGGACCTTACAATGAGCAGTTCTTC. Encoded protein: CASSYSQGGGVGPYNEQFF.

This clone appeared a single time. The CDR3 loop is CASTGWTGGAGLSNEQFF. CDR3 bases: TGTGCCAGCACTGGATGGACAGGGGGCGCCGGTTTGTCCAATGAGCAGTTCTTC. The chain links TRBV27 to TRBJ2-1, with 11 bases aligning to TRBD1. The J segment lost 6 bases and the V segment lost 7 bases, leaving 17 bases of the junction unmatched. There are 18 residues in the CDR3. Looked up from germline, CDR1 is MNHEY and CDR2 is SMNVEV (reference sequence).

The V gene is TRBV6-4, the J gene TRBJ2-1; D is unresolved. The CDR3 consists of 13 residues. CDR1 and CDR2 (germline): MRHNA, SNTAGT. V was trimmed by 0 bases and J by 7 bases, leaving 7 bases between them. The CDR3 protein is CASSDSEANEQFF. For the CDR3, the DNA is TGTGCCAGCAGTGACTCCGAGGCGAATGAGCAGTTCTTC.

This clone was detected once. The rearrangement joins TRBV4-3 to TRBJ1-2, with D hard to call. Germline loops: CDR1 LGHNA, CDR2 YSLEER. V lost 4 bases to trimming and J lost 6 bases, with 12 bases between them. The CDR3 contains 13 residues. The CDR3 nucleotides read TGCGCCAGCAGCCGGGCGCTTGGTGATGGCTACACCTTC. Encoded protein: CASSRALGDGYTF.

The chain couples TRBV5-1 to TRBJ2-3; D remains ambiguous. Trimming took 0 bases from V and 0 from J, leaving 5 bases between them. CDR3 length: 14 amino acids. Germline CDR1 SGHRS, CDR2 YFSETQ. CDR3 in DNA: TGCGCCAGCAGCTTGGTTGCTAGCACAGATACGCAGTATTTT. Amino acids: CASSLVASTDTQYF.

The chain uses TRBV6-5 and TRBJ1-5, with 7 bases fitting TRBD1. The CDR3 loop spans 15 amino acids. CDR1 is MNHEY, CDR2 SVGAGI, per germline. With 6 bases clipped from V and 2 bases from J, the junction kept 7 bases outside the gene matches. The CDR3 sequence: CASSPGQDGNQPQHF. The CDR3 region has the DNA TGTGCCAGCAGCCCCGGACAGGACGGCAATCAGCCCCAGCATTTT.

The chain is built from TRBV19 and TRBJ2-1; 8 nucleotides line up with TRBD2. Germline-derived CDR1 and CDR2 are LNHDA and SQIVND (reference sequence). The CDR3 sequence is 15 residues long. V lost 4 bases, J lost 8 bases, and 10 bases stayed unmatched. CDR3 in DNA: TGTGCCAGTAGTACAAGTAGCGGGAAGCTGGATGAGCAGTTCTTC. It is translated as CASSTSSGKLDEQFF.

This rearrangement joins TRBV2 to TRBJ1-1, with 7 nucleotides matching TRBD1. V gave up 5 bases and J gave up 4 bases; unmatched junction bases: 7. Germline-derived CDR1 and CDR2 are SNHLY and FYNNEI. This CDR3 has 14 residues. The DNA for the CDR3 is TGTGCCAGCAGTACGACATACAGGGGCACTGAAGCTTTCTTT. Translating gives CASSTTYRGTEAFF.

V is TRBV6-5 and J is TRBJ1-6; D gene ambiguous. The CDR3 is 13 amino acids. CDR1 MNHEY and CDR2 SVGAGI come from the germline V gene. Trimming took off 6 bases at V and 5 bases at J, with 8 bases between the two ends. The CDR3 DNA is TGTGCCAGCAGGTCCCTTCATAATTCACCCCTCCACTTT. This translates into CASRSLHNSPLHF.

This clone showed up just once. This rearrangement joins TRBV27 to TRBJ1-5; no clear D gene. Trimming left V 1 base short and J 7 bases short, with 5 bases between. Germline V CDR1 and CDR2: MNHEY, SMNVEV (reference sequence). The CDR3 runs to 12 residues. The CDR3 loop reads CASSLFGQPQHF. The DNA for the CDR3 is TGTGCCAGCAGTTTATTTGGGCAGCCCCAGCATTTT.

The CDR3 loop reads CASSAVGTGLYSSGNTIYF. The CDR3 DNA sequence: TGTGCCAGCTCAGCGGTCGGGACAGGGCTGTATTCTTCCGGAAACACCATATATTTT. The chain uses TRBV18 and TRBJ1-3; 9 bases line up with TRBD1. The germline V gene encodes CDR1 KGHSH and CDR2 LQKENI. After removal of 5 bases from V and 4 bases from J, the junction contained 18 bases not matched to a gene. The CDR3 length is 19 residues.

This chain links TRBV10-3 with TRBJ1-2; a possible D gene is TRBD1 (5 bases). In germline, CDR1 is ENHRY, CDR2 SYGVKD. Trimming pared 3 bases from V and 8 bases from J, leaving 7 bases between. The CDR3 loop spans 11 amino acids. CDR3 coding DNA: TGTGCCATCAGTGAAAGGGACGGCTACACCTTC. Translated, it gives CAISERDGYTF.

The chain uses TRBV20-1 and TRBJ2-3; TRBD2 matches 15 bases. Germline loops: CDR1 DFQATT, CDR2 SNEGSKA (reference sequence). The CDR3 runs to 18 residues. The V and J ends lost 3 bases and 6 bases, in that order; junction bases with no gene match: 13. The CDR3 DNA is TGCAGTGCTAGTCCCCGTCCGGGACTAGCGGGAGGCGGGGATACGCAGTATTTT. It codes for CSASPRPGLAGGGDTQYF.

V usage is TRBV27 and J usage is TRBJ2-7, with D possibly matching TRBD2 (5 bases). Deletions cut 0 bases from V and 3 bases from J, with 15 bases between. The V gene's germline CDR1 is MNHEY and CDR2 SMNVEV (reference sequence). The CDR3 has 16 residues. CDR3 amino acids: CASSLSPTGSNYEQYF. In DNA, the CDR3 is TGTGCCAGCAGTTTATCGCCCACGGGGTCAAACTACGAGCAGTACTTC.

V usage is TRBV27 and J usage is TRBJ2-2; tentative D call: TRBD2 (5 bases). CDR1 MNHEY and CDR2 SMNVEV come from the germline V gene (reference sequence). The CDR3 totals 14 residues. V lost 2 bases, J lost 7 bases, and 11 bases lay in between. CDR3 sequence (DNA): TGTGCCAGCAGTTTAGCTAGCTTGGACGGGGAGCTGTTTTTT. Amino acids: CASSLASLDGELFF.

V and J are TRBV27 and TRBJ2-3, with D perhaps TRBD1 or TRBD2 (6 bases each). The CDR3 has 15 amino acids. V was shortened by 2 bases and J by 3 bases, with 12 bases between the two germline ends. Germline V gene lookup returns CDR1 MNHEY and CDR2 SMNVEV (reference sequence). The CDR3: CASSLIQGRTDTQYF. DNA of the CDR3: TGTGCCAGCAGTTTAATCCAGGGGAGGACAGATACGCAGTATTTT.